The 21 T cell receptor beta chains below all came from one sample that was sequenced in a study of shared clonotypes between healthy human individuals. TCRdb keeps only in-frame clones here, not all; method: immunoSEQ multiplex PCR. In the table there are about 980,000 clones, 60% to 85% of which are singletons. Specimen: memory CD4+ T cells sorted from blood. Subset meaning: CD45RA-negative fraction. The receptors here all came from a man between 18 and 29 years old in good health.

The chain combines TRBV15 with TRBJ2-5; D is possibly TRBD2 (5 bases). From germline, CDR1 is LNHNV and CDR2 YYDKDF (reference sequence). The CDR3 covers 15 residues. V lost 1 base and J 7 bases, leaving 16 bases between the germline ends. The CDR3 DNA sequence: TGTGCCACCAGCAGAGTGGACTCTGGTGTGGGGACCCAGTACTTC. This sequence encodes CATSRVDSGVGTQYF.

This rearrangement joins TRBV12-5 to TRBJ2-2, with 9 positions matching TRBD1. The length of the CDR3 is 18 residues. Germline CDR1 and CDR2: LGHNT and FRNRAP. Trimming took 3 bases from V and 0 from J; bases not matched to a gene: 8. CDR3 protein: CASGFGWGQGTNTGELFF. CDR3 DNA sequence: TGTGCTAGTGGTTTTGGTTGGGGACAGGGTACGAACACCGGGGAGCTGTTTTTT.

The chain carries TRBV18 and TRBJ2-3; 8 bases align to TRBD2. Germline-derived CDR1 and CDR2 are KGHSH and LQKENI. The CDR3 loop spans 15 amino acids. V was pared by 3 bases and J by 2 bases, with 4 bases of the junction left unmatched. The CDR3 protein is CASSPQAGVTDTQYF. The CDR3, as DNA: TGTGCCAGCTCACCTCAAGCGGGGGTCACAGATACGCAGTATTTT.

The chain combines TRBV25-1 with TRBJ1-6; D not certain. Germline CDR1 is MGHDK and CDR2 is SYGVNS. This CDR3 has 13 residues. Trimming shortened V by 4 bases and J by 7 bases, and 8 bases separated the two germline ends. The CDR3 is CASSGIGNSPLHF. The CDR3 DNA reads as TGTGCCAGCAGTGGGATAGGAAATTCACCCCTCCACTTT. Together with reference TRBV25-1 and TRBJ1-6, the CDR3 gives the full variable domain: EADIYQTPRYLVIGTGKKITLECSQTMGHDKMYWYQQDPGMELHLIHYSYGVNSTEKGDLSSESTVSRIRTEHFPLTLESARPSHTSQYLCASSGIGNSPLHFGNGTRLTVT.

This sequence joins TRBV19 and TRBJ2-7; possible D gene TRBD2, 5 bases. Germline CDR1 LNHDA, CDR2 SQIVND (reference sequence). Trimming took 3 bases from V and 1 from J, leaving 10 bases between them. CDR3 length equals 14 residues. As DNA, the CDR3 is TGTGCCAGTAGTATTCAAGAGGGTTCCTACGAGCAGTACTTC. This translates into CASSIQEGSYEQYF.

This chain joins TRBV5-1 and TRBJ1-4; D uncertain. The germline V gene has CDR1 SGHRS and CDR2 YFSETQ. V lost 0 bases, J lost 0 bases, and 9 bases lay in between. This CDR3 region has 16 residues. In DNA form, the CDR3 reads TGCGCCAGCAGCTTGGCCCTGGATGCAACTAATGAAAAACTGTTTTTT. Protein sequence: CASSLALDATNEKLFF.

The chain uses TRBV9 and TRBJ2-2; no clear D. From germline, CDR1 is SGDLS and CDR2 YYNGEE. The CDR3 has 14 residues. Trimming shortened V by 4 bases and J by 2 bases, and 9 bases separated the two germline ends. CDR3 bases: TGTGCCAGCAGCCTCCAGACCAACACCGGGGAGCTGTTTTTT. Amino acids: CASSLQTNTGELFF. Full variable domain (rest looked up from reference TRBV9 and TRBJ2-2): DSGVTQTPKHLITATGQRVTLRCSPRSGDLSVYWYQQSLDQGLQFLIQYYNGEERAKGNILERFSAQQFPDLHSELNLSSLELGDSALYFCASSLQTNTGELFFGEGSRLTVL.

This clone was recorded only once. V and J are TRBV9 and TRBJ2-7; 7 nucleotides align to TRBD2. The V gene's germline CDR1 is SGDLS and CDR2 YYNGEE. The CDR3 totals 19 residues. Losses at the gene ends were 4 bases for V and 6 bases for J; bases not matched to a gene: 25. The CDR3 spells CASSPNPGGGSGSSGEQYF. CDR3 nucleotides: TGTGCCAGCAGCCCAAACCCGGGTGGCGGGAGTGGAAGTTCCGGCGAGCAGTACTTC.

The V and J genes are TRBV5-4 and TRBJ2-5; 10 bases line up with TRBD2. V dropped 5 bases and J dropped 1; count of bases not matched to a gene: 5. The germline V gene has CDR1 SGHNT and CDR2 YYREEE (reference sequence). The CDR3 sequence is 15 residues long. The CDR3 spells CASSPAGGSQETQYF. For the CDR3, the DNA is TGTGCCAGCAGTCCAGCGGGGGGGAGCCAAGAGACCCAGTACTTC.

The chain employs TRBV6-6 and TRBJ2-7; 10 bases are shared with TRBD2. Germline CDR1 and CDR2: MNHNY and SVGAGI (reference sequence). The ends lost 5 bases at V and 6 bases at J; junction bases unmatched: 7. The length of the CDR3 is 14 residues. The DNA of the CDR3 is TGTGCCAGCAGTCTTCTAGCGGGGGACGTCGAGCAGTACTTC. Its translation is CASSLLAGDVEQYF.

V usage is TRBV7-9 and J usage is TRBJ2-1, with TRBD2 identical over 10 bases. The CDR3 is 14 amino acids. J gave up 7 bases and V 7 bases, and 7 bases lay outside the gene matches. In germline, CDR1 is SEHNR, CDR2 FQNEAQ (reference sequence). This CDR3 reads CASNLAGVSNEQFF. Here the CDR3 DNA reads TGTGCCAGCAACCTAGCGGGAGTGAGTAATGAGCAGTTCTTC.

This clone is classed as medium-sized. The sample holds other DNA sequences that translate to the same CDR3. The V gene is TRBV7-2, the J gene TRBJ1-5; D call uncertain. The germline gives CDR1 SGHTA, CDR2 FQGNSA. This CDR3 is built from 13 residues. Trimming removed 5 bases from V and 2 bases from J, with 7 bases in between. The CDR3 spells CASSVRGNQPQHF. The CDR3 nucleotides read TGTGCCAGCAGCGTCCGGGGCAATCAGCCCCAGCATTTT.

This clone was found a few times. The chain employs TRBV28 and TRBJ1-1; D remains unclear. V lost 7 bases to trimming and J lost 5 bases, with 14 bases between them. Germline CDR1 and CDR2: MDHEN and SYDVKM. CDR3 length: 13 amino acids. DNA of the CDR3: TGTGCCAGCACGAGGGTTTTGAGGACTGAAGCTTTCTTT. It specifies CASTRVLRTEAFF.

This chain links TRBV28 with TRBJ2-3; D is possibly TRBD1 (6 bases). V shed 6 bases and J shed 4 bases, with 11 bases lying between them. The length of the CDR3 is 13 residues. CDR1 and CDR2 (germline): MDHEN, SYDVKM. The CDR3, as DNA: TGTGCCAGCAGCACAGGGTGGGCAGATACGCAGTATTTT. This codes for CASSTGWADTQYF.

The V and J genes are TRBV5-1 and TRBJ2-1; D gene ambiguous. In germline, CDR1 is SGHRS, CDR2 YFSETQ. CDR3 length: 11 amino acids. Between the trimmed V and J ends, which lost 2 bases and 8 bases, there was a span of 5 bases. Here the CDR3 reads CASSFMDEQFF. The CDR3 nucleotides are TGCGCCAGCAGCTTCATGGATGAGCAGTTCTTC.

This clone was observed a handful of times. The chain combines TRBV2 with TRBJ1-5, with D perhaps matching TRBD1 (5 bases). The CDR3 consists of 13 residues. CDR1 is SNHLY and CDR2 is FYNNEI in the germline V gene. Trimming removed 3 bases from V and 13 bases from J, with 16 bases in between. CDR3: CASSDFLGGSQHF. The DNA of the CDR3 is TGTGCCAGCAGTGATTTTCTGGGGGGTTCACAGCATTTT.

This clone showed up just a few times. The DNA for the CDR3 is TGTGCCAGCAGTGGTAGAATCAGCACAGATACGCAGTATTTT. Translated, it gives CASSGRISTDTQYF. The chain employs TRBV25-1 and TRBJ2-3, with D uncertain. CDR1 and CDR2 from the germline V gene are MGHDK and SYGVNS. CDR3 length equals 14 residues. V lost 4 bases and J 0 bases, leaving 8 bases between the germline ends.

The chain links TRBV2 to TRBJ1-4; D is undetermined. Germline V CDR1 and CDR2: SNHLY, FYNNEI. The CDR3 covers 17 residues. V was clipped by 5 bases and J by 3 bases, with 19 bases between them. The CDR3: CASSMYGPMGANEKLFF. The CDR3 DNA follows: TGTGCCAGCAGTATGTACGGACCGATGGGAGCTAATGAAAAACTGTTTTTT.

V usage is TRBV13 and J usage is TRBJ2-2, with D unresolved. Trimming took 3 bases from V and 2 from J, leaving 13 bases between them. CDR1 is PRHDT and CDR2 is FYEKMQ in the germline V gene (reference sequence). This CDR3 has 16 residues. The CDR3 reads CASSFSVKKNTGELFF. In DNA form, the CDR3 reads TGTGCCAGCAGCTTCTCGGTCAAGAAAAACACCGGGGAGCTGTTTTTT.

J is TRBJ1-5 and V is TRBV6-1; D is perhaps TRBD1 (5 bases). Germline-derived CDR1 and CDR2 are MNHNS and SASEGT. The CDR3 totals 16 residues. Trimming removed 1 base at V and 0 bases at J, with 10 bases between. CDR3 coding DNA: TGTGCCAGCAGTGAAGTATGGGGGTATAGCAATCAGCCCCAGCATTTT. Amino acid sequence: CASSEVWGYSNQPQHF.

In this sample, this clone turned up many times. The J gene is TRBJ2-4, the V gene TRBV29-1; TRBD2 aligns across 7 bases. Germline-derived CDR1 and CDR2 are SQVTM and ANQGSEA. The CDR3 covers 12 residues. J gave up 6 bases and V 6 bases, and 5 bases lay outside the gene matches. In nucleotides, the CDR3 is TGCAGCGTCGGATGGGGGGGAAACATTCAGTACTTC. Protein product: CSVGWGGNIQYF.